This is a list of T cell receptor beta chains from one sample in a study of cytomegalovirus exposure and HLA in healthy donors. TCRdb's table, derived via immunoSEQ multiplex PCR, lists solely in-frame clones and lacks some. The sample has about 160,000 clones, around 80% seen once. Input material: PBMCs. The receptors shown here come from a male donor in good health and CMV-seropositive. Both conserved end residues are part of each CDR3. The order of the fields is CDR3 protein, CDR3 DNA, CDR3 length, D gene, J gene, clone size, V gene. The D gene is left open where the match is weak. The size field is filled for only some rows; it gives once, few, many or a size class.

CASSPVSWTGGETQYF | TGTGCCAGCAGTCCCGTTTCTTGGACAGGGGGCGAGACCCAGTACTTC | 16 | TRBD1 | TRBJ2-5 | . | TRBV7-6
CASSAGQINTEAFF | TGTGCCAGCAGCGCCGGACAGATTAACACTGAAGCTTTCTTT | 14 | . | TRBJ1-1 | . | TRBV9
CASSKTGADSPLHF | TGTGCCAGCAGCAAGACAGGTGCCGATTCACCCCTCCACTTT | 14 | . | TRBJ1-6 | . | TRBV7-9
CASSLEFTYEQYF | TGTGCCAGCAGCCTGGAATTCACCTACGAGCAGTACTTC | 13 | . | TRBJ2-7 | . | TRBV5-4
CASRRTFHPYEQYF | TGTGCCAGCAGACGGACTTTCCACCCCTACGAGCAGTACTTC | 14 | . | TRBJ2-7 | . | TRBV6-5
CASSYLSEGRSTLHF | TGTGCCAGCAGTTATCTGTCCGAGGGTCGGTCGACCCTCCACTTT | 15 | . | TRBJ1-6 | . | TRBV6-5
CASTRGHPYGYTF | TGTGCCAGCACCCGAGGGCACCCCTATGGCTACACCTTC | 13 | . | TRBJ1-2 | few | TRBV28
CASSTGQGGQPQHF | TGTGCCAGCAGCACTGGGCAGGGTGGTCAGCCCCAGCATTTT | 14 | . | TRBJ1-5 | . | TRBV6-5
CASSTGGGSPSFSYEQYF | TGCGCCAGCAGCACGGGGGGCGGGAGTCCTTCTTTCTCCTACGAGCAGTACTTC | 18 | . | TRBJ2-7 | . | TRBV4-1
CASSSGTNYGYTF | TGTGCCAGCAGTTCAGGGACTAACTATGGCTACACCTTC | 13 | . | TRBJ1-2 | . | TRBV6-5
CAWSASGQGPFVPLHF | TGTGCCTGGAGTGCGTCCGGACAGGGCCCGTTCGTACCCCTCCACTTT | 16 | TRBD1 | TRBJ1-6 | . | TRBV30
CASSAGTGNTGELFF | TGCGCCAGCAGTGCCGGGACTGGGAACACCGGGGAGCTGTTTTTT | 15 | . | TRBJ2-2 | . | TRBV5-1
CASSSSGQVDSGANVLTF | TGTGCCAGCAGCTCCTCGGGACAGGTCGACTCTGGGGCCAACGTCCTGACTTTC | 18 | TRBD1 | TRBJ2-6 | . | TRBV5-4
CASSLVVNGEKLFF | TGTGCCAGCAGCTTAGTAGTAAACGGTGAAAAACTGTTTTTT | 14 | . | TRBJ1-4 | . | TRBV7-9
CASSLQDRGDYGYTF | TGCGCCAGCAGCTTACAGGACAGGGGGGACTATGGCTACACCTTC | 15 | TRBD1 | TRBJ1-2 | . | TRBV5-1
CASSQVRGNVEAFF | TGTGCCAGCAGCCAAGTTAGGGGGAATGTTGAAGCTTTCTTT | 14 | . | TRBJ1-1 | . | TRBV14
CASSPPNRQDLYEQYF | TGTGCCAGCTCACCACCGAATAGACAGGATCTCTACGAGCAGTACTTC | 16 | . | TRBJ2-7 | . | TRBV18
CASSQLAGQYNEQFF | TGTGCCAGCAGCCAACTAGCGGGGCAGTACAATGAGCAGTTCTTC | 15 | TRBD2 | TRBJ2-1 | . | TRBV4-2
CASSRGLNNEQFF | TGTGCTAGCAGCCGCGGGCTAAACAATGAGCAGTTCTTC | 13 | . | TRBJ2-1 | . | TRBV7-7
CASSQGGGKLFF | TGCGCCAGCAGCCAAGGCGGAGGAAAACTGTTTTTT | 12 | . | TRBJ1-4 | few | TRBV4-1
CASSLASTGGETQYF | TGTGCCAGCAGCTTGGCCTCCACAGGGGGGGAGACCCAGTACTTC | 15 | TRBD1 | TRBJ2-5 | . | TRBV5-4
CASSMWPGWQETQYF | TGTGCCAGTAGTATGTGGCCGGGATGGCAAGAGACCCAGTACTTC | 15 | . | TRBJ2-5 | . | TRBV19
CASSYSRNTEAFF | TGTGCCAGCAGTTACTCGAGGAACACTGAAGCTTTCTTT | 13 | . | TRBJ1-1 | . | TRBV6-5
CASSKVSGRGYEQYF | TGTGCCAGCAGCAAAGTGTCTGGGCGGGGCTACGAGCAGTACTTC | 15 | . | TRBJ2-7 | once | TRBV21-1
CSARTTDNEQFF | TGCAGCGCCCGGACTACCGACAATGAGCAGTTCTTC | 12 | . | TRBJ2-1 | . | TRBV29-1
CATGTGAYEQYF | TGTGCCACCGGGACAGGGGCCTACGAGCAGTACTTC | 12 | TRBD1 | TRBJ2-7 | . | TRBV19
CASGDRVYEQYF | TGTGCCAGCGGGGACAGGGTCTACGAGCAGTACTTC | 12 | TRBD1 | TRBJ2-7 | . | TRBV28
CASSLGGSGIGETQYF | TGTGCCAGCAGCTTAGGGGGTAGCGGGATTGGGGAGACCCAGTACTTC | 16 | TRBD2 | TRBJ2-5 | . | TRBV7-2
CASSLGGNYEQYF | TGTGCCAGCAGTCTAGGGGGAAATTACGAGCAGTACTTC | 13 | . | TRBJ2-7 | . | TRBV27
CASSVGSSYLTDTQYF | TGTGCCAGCAGCGTAGGGTCTTCCTACCTCACAGATACGCAGTATTTT | 16 | . | TRBJ2-3 | once | TRBV9
CASTPTGVAGSYEQYF | TGTGCCAGCACTCCAACGGGGGTAGCAGGCTCCTACGAGCAGTACTTC | 16 | . | TRBJ2-7 | . | TRBV27
CASSQDGIYEQYF | TGTGCCAGCAGCCAAGACGGGATCTACGAGCAGTACTTC | 13 | . | TRBJ2-7 | . | TRBV4-2
CASSLGAVGTELQF | TGTGCCAGCAGCTTGGGGGCCGTAGGGACAGAATTACAATTC | 14 | TRBD1 | TRBJ2-7 | . | TRBV5-6
CACNSDSRNQPQHF | TGTGCCTGTAACTCGGACAGCAGGAATCAGCCCCAGCATTTT | 14 | . | TRBJ1-5 | . | TRBV30
CASSLVQGFFTEQYF | TGCGCCAGCAGCTTGGTTCAGGGCTTCTTTACGGAGCAGTACTTC | 15 | . | TRBJ2-5 | . | TRBV5-1
CASSPGQGRTEAFF | TGTGCCAGCAGCCCCGGACAGGGAAGGACTGAAGCTTTCTTT | 14 | TRBD1 | TRBJ1-1 | . | TRBV5-4
CASSSRAGAPPDTQYF | TGCGCCAGCAGCTCAAGAGCGGGAGCCCCCCCAGATACGCAGTATTTT | 16 | TRBD2 | TRBJ2-3 | . | TRBV5-1
CSVEGRLRNGYTF | TGCAGCGTTGAAGGTCGGTTGAGGAATGGCTACACCTTC | 13 | . | TRBJ1-2 | . | TRBV29-1
CASSPGILTRLQETQYF | TGTGCCAGCAGCCCTGGTATCTTGACTCGCCTCCAAGAGACCCAGTACTTC | 17 | . | TRBJ2-5 | . | TRBV11-2
CASAKTSGIRNEQFF | TGTGCCAGCGCAAAGACTAGCGGGATTCGTAATGAGCAGTTCTTC | 15 | TRBD2 | TRBJ2-1 | . | TRBV28
CASSDSDSPRQPQHF | TGTGCCAGCAGTGACTCAGACTCGCCACGTCAGCCCCAGCATTTT | 15 | . | TRBJ1-5 | . | TRBV6-4
CASSLTRGTNEKLFF | TGTGCCAGCAGCCTAACGAGGGGGACTAATGAAAAACTGTTTTTT | 15 | . | TRBJ1-4 | few | TRBV9
CASSFAVRETQYF | TGTGCCAGCAGTTTTGCGGTACGGGAGACCCAGTACTTC | 13 | . | TRBJ2-5 | . | TRBV7-3
CASSPDSGRAYEQYF | TGTGCCAGCAGCCCCGATAGCGGGAGGGCCTACGAGCAGTACTTC | 15 | TRBD2 | TRBJ2-7 | . | TRBV5-4
CASSLVPSTDTQYF | TGTGCCAGCTCACTAGTACCTAGCACAGATACGCAGTATTTT | 14 | . | TRBJ2-3 | . | TRBV5-1